This T cell receptor beta chain appears in the sequencing data of a study of CD8 T cells in ankylosing spondylitis. There are many counts of this clonotype. As yet, its antigen is unknown. Trimming left V 1 base short and J 8 bases short, with 12 bases between. Germline V gives CDR1 DFQATT, CDR2 SNEGSKA (reference sequence). The length of the CDR3 is 13 residues. TCRdb re-called the 5' RACE reads through MiXCR, storing one row per CDR3 protein. This table holds about 320,000 distinct CDR3 sequences, around a tenth found once. Study outcomes and limitations: Ankylosing spondylitis blood appeared to carry a characteristic TCR beta motif of seven to nine highly homologous variants.

The receptor was derived from a female donor with ankylosing spondylitis or in good health (not recorded which). Sequenced input: blood, either unsorted or a sorted T cell fraction (not recorded which). The chain couples TRBV20-1 to TRBJ2-1, with TRBD1 as a possible D gene (5 bases). The CDR3 DNA reads as TGCAGTGCTAGAGGGGGCGGAGTTTATGAGCAGTTCTTC. Translation gives CSARGGGVYEQFF.